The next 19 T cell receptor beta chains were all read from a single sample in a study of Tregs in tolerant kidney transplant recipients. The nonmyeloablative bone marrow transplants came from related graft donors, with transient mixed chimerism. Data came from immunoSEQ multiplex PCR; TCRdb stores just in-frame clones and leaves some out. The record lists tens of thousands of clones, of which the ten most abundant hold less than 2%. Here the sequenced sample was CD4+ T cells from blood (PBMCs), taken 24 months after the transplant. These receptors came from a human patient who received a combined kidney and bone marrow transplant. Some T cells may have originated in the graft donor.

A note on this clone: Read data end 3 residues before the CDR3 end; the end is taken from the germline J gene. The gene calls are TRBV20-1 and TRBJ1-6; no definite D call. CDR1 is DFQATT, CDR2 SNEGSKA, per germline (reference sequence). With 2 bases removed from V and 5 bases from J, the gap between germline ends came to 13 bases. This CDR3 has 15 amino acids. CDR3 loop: CSARTGLWNNSPLHF. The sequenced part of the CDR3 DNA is TGCAGTGCTAGAACTGGACTGTGGAATAATTCACCC.

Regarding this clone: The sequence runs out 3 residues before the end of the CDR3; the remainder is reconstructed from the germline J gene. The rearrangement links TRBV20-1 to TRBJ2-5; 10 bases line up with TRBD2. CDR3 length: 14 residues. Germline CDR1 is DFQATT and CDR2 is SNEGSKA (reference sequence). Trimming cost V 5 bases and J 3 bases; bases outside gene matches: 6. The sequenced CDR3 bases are TGCAGTGCTCCTCTAGCGGGAGCAAAAGAGACC. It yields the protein CSAPLAGAKET. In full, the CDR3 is CSAPLAGAKETQYF.

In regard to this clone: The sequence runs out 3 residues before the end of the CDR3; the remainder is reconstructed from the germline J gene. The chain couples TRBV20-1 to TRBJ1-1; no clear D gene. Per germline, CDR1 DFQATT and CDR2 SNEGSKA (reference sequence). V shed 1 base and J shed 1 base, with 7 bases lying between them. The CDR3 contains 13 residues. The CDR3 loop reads CSARGPQNTEAFF. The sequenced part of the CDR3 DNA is TGCAGTGCTAGAGGGCCCCAGAACACTGAA.

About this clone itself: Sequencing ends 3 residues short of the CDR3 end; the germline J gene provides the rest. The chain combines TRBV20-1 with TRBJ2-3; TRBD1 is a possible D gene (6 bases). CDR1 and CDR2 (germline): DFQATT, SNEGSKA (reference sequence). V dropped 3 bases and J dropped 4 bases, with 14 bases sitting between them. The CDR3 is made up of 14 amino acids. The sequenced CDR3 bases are TGCAGTGCTAGCTACAGGGCAGGGGCAGATACG. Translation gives CSASYRAGADT. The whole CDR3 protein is CSASYRAGADTQYF.

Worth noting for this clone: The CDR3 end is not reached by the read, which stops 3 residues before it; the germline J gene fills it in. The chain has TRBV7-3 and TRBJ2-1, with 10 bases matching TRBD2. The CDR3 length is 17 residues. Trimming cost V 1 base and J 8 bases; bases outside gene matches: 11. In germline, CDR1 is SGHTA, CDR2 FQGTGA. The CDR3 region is CASSLNPPSGRADEQFF. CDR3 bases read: TGTGCCAGCAGCTTAAATCCCCCAAGCGGGAGGGCCGATGAG.

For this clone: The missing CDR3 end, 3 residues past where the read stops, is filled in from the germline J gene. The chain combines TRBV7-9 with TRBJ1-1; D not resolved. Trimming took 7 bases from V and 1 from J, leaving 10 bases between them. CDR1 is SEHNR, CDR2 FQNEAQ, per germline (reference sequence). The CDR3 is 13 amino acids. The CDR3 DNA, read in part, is TGTGCCAGCACCCCCTGGGCGAACACTGAA. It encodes CASTPWANTE. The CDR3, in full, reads CASTPWANTEAFF. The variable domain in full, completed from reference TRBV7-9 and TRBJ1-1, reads DTGVSQNPRHKITKRGQNVTFRCDPISEHNRLYWYRQTLGQGPEFLTYFQNEAQLEKSRLLSDRFSAERPKGSFSTLEIQRTEQGDSAMYLCASTPWANTEAFFGQGTRLTVV.

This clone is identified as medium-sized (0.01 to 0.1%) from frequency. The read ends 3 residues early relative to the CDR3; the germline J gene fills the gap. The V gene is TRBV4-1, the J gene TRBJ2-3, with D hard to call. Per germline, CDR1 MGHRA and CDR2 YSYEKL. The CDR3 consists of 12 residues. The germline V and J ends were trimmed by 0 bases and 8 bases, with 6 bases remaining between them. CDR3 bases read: TGCGCCAGCAGCCAAGATTCCAGTACG. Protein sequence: CASSQDSST. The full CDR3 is CASSQDSSTQYF.

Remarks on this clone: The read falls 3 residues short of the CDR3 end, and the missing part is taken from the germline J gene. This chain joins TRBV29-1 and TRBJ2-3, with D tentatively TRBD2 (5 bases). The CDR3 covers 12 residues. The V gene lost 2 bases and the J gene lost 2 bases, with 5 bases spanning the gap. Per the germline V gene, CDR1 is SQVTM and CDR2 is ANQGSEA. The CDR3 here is CSVELATDTQYF. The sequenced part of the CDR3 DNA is TGCAGCGTTGAACTAGCCACAGATACG.

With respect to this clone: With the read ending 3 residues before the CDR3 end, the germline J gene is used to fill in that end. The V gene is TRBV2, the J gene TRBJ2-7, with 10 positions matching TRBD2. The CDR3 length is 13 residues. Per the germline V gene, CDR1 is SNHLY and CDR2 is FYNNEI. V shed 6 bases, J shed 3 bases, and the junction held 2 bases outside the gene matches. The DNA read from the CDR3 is TGTGCCAGCAGCAGGACTAGCGGCTACGAG. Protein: CASSRTSGYE. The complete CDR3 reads CASSRTSGYEQYF.

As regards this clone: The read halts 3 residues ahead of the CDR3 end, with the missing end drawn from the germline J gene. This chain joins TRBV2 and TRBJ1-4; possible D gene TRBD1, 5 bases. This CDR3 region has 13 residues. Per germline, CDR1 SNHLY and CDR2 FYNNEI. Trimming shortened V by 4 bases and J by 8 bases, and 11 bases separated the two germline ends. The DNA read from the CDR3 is TGTGCCAGCAGTGGCAGGGTGGACGAAAAA. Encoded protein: CASSGRVDEK. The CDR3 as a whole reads CASSGRVDEKLFF.

The sequenced part of the CDR3 DNA is TGTGCCAGCAGCTTCAGGGGTTCGAACACTGAA. Translating gives CASSFRGSNTE. The complete CDR3 sequence is CASSFRGSNTEAFF. V usage is TRBV7-9 and J usage is TRBJ1-1; tentative D call: TRBD1 (6 bases). The read falls 3 residues short of the CDR3 end, and the missing part is taken from the germline J gene. Between the trimmed V and J ends, which lost 3 bases and 1 base, there was a span of 9 bases. The germline gives CDR1 SEHNR, CDR2 FQNEAQ (reference sequence). The CDR3 extends over 14 amino acids.

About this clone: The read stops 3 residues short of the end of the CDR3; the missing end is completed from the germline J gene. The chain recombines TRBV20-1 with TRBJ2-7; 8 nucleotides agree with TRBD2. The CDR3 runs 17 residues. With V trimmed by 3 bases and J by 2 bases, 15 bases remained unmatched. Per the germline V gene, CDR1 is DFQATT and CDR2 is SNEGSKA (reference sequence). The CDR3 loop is CSASPYGVREATYEQYF. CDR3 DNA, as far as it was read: TGCAGTGCTAGTCCCTATGGGGTGCGGGAGGCAACCTACGAG.

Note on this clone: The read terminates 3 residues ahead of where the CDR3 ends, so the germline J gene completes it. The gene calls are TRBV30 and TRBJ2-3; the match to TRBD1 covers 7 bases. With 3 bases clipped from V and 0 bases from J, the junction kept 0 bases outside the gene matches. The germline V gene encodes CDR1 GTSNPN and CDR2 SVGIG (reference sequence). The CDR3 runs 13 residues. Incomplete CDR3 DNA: TGTGCCTGGAGCAGGGGGAGCACAGATACG. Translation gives CAWSRGSTDT. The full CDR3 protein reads CAWSRGSTDTQYF.

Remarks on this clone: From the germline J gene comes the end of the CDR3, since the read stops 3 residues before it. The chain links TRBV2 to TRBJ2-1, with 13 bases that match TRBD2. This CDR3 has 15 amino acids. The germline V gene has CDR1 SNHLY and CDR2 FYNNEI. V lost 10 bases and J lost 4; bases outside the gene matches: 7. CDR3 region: CAIVRLAGGYNEQFF. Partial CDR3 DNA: TGTGCCATCGTACGACTAGCGGGAGGATACAATGAG.

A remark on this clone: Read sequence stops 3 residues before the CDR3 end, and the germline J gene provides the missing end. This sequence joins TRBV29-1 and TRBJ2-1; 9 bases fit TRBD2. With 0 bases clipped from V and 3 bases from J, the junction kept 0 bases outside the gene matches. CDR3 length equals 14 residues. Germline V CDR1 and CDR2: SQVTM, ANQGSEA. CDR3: CSVEETSGYNEQFF. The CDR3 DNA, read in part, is TGCAGCGTTGAAGAGACTAGCGGCTACAATGAG.

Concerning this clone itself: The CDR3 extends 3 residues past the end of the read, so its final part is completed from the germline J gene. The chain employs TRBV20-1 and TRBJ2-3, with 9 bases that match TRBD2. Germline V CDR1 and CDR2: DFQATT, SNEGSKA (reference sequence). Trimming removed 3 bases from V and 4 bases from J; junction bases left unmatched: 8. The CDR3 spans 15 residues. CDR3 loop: CSARRVAGAADTQYF. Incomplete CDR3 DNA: TGCAGTGCTAGGCGGGTAGCGGGAGCGGCAGATACG.

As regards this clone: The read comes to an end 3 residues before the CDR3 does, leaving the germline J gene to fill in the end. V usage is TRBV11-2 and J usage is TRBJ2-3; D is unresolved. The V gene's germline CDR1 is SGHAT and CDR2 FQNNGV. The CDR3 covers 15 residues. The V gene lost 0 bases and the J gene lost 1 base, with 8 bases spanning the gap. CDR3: CASSLDSAGTDTQYF. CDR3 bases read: TGTGCCAGCAGCTTAGATTCGGCGGGCACAGATACG.

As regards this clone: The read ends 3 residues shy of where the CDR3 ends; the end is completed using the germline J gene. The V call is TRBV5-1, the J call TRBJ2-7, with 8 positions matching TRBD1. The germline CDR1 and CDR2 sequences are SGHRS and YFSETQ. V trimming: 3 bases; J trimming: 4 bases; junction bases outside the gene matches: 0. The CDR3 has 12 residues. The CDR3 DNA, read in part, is TGCGCCAGCAGCTACAGGGGGTACGAG. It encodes CASSYRGYE. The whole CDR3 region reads CASSYRGYEQYF.

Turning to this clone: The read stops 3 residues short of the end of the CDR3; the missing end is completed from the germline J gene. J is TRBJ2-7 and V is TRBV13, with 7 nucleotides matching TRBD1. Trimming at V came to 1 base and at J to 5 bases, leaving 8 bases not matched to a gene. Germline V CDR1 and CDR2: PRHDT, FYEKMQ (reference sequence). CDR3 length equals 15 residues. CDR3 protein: CASSLEGWTGNEQYF. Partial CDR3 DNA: TGTGCCAGCAGCTTAGAGGGGTGGACAGGCAACGAG.